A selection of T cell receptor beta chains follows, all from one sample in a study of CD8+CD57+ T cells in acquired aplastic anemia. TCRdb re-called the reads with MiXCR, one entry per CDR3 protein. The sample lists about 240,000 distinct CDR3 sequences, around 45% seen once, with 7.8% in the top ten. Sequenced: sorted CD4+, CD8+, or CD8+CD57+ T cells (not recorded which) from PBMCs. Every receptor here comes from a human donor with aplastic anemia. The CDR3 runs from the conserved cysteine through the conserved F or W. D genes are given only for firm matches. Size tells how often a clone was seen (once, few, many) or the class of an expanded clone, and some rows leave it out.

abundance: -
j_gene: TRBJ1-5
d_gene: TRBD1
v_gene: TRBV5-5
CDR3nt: TGTGCCAGCAGCGGAGGGACAGGGGAACGGGGGCCCCAGCATTTT
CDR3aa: CASSGGTGERGPQHF

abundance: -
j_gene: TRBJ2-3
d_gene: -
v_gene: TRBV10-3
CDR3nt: TGTGCCATACAACCACAGGGCGGCACAGATACGCAGTATTTT
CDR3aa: CAIQPQGGTDTQYF

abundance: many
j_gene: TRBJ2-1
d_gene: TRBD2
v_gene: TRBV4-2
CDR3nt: TGTGCCAGCAACTTACTAGCGGGAGGGATCGATGAGCAGTTCTTC
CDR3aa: CASNLLAGGIDEQFF

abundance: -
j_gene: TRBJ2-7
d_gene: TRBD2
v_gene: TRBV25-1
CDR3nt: TGTGCCAGCAGCCAGGGACCGTGGACTAGCGGGGGGTACGGGGCCTACGAGCAGTACTTC
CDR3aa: CASSQGPWTSGGYGAYEQYF

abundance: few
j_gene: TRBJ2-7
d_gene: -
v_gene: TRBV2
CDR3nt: TGTGCCAGCAAGGCCGGCTCCTACGAGCAGTACTTC
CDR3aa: CASKAGSYEQYF

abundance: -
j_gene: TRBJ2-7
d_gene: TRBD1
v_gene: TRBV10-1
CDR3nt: TGCGCCAGCAGTGGGGCAGGGGGAGTGGGGGAGCAGTACTTC
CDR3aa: CASSGAGGVGEQYF

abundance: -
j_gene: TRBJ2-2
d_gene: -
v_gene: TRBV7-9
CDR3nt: TGTGCCAGCAGCTCTGGGACTGACACCGGGGAGCTGTTTTTT
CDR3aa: CASSSGTDTGELFF

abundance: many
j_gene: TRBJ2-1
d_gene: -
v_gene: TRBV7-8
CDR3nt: TGTGCCAGCAGCTTTGGTAACCATGAGCAGTTCTTC
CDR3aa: CASSFGNHEQFF

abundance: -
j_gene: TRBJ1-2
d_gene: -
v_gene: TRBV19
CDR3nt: TGTGCCAGTAGTACAGCAGGAGCTAACTATGGCTACACCTTC
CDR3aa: CASSTAGANYGYTF

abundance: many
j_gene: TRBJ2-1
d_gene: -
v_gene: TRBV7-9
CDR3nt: TGTGCCAGCAGCTCGCCCTCCTACAATGAGCAGTTCTTC
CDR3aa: CASSSPSYNEQFF

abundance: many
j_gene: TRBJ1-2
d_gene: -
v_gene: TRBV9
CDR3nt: TGTGCCAGCAGCAGGATTTTAATGGATATTAACTATGGCTACACCTTC
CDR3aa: CASSRILMDINYGYTF

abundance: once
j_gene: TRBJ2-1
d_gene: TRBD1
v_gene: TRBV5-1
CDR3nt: TGCGCCAGCAGCGTGAATACAGGGGCCGGAGCCTACAATGAGCAGTTCTTC
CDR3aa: CASSVNTGAGAYNEQFF

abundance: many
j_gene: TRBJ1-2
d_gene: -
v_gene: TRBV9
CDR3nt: TGTGCCAGCAGCGTAGCAGGGAACGCGAATGGCTACACCTTC
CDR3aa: CASSVAGNANGYTF

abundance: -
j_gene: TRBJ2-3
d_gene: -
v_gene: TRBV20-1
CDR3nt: TGCAGTGCTAGAGATCCCTCTCTAGATACGCAGTATTTT
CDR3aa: CSARDPSLDTQYF

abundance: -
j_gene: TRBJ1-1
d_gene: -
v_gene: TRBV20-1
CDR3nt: TGCAGTGCTAATAGACTAGGGGTGAACACTGAAGCTTTCTTT
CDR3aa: CSANRLGVNTEAFF

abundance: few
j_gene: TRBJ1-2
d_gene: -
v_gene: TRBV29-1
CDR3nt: TGCAGTGCTAGGGGAATCAGGGACGACTATGGCTACACCTTC
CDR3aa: CSARGIRDDYGYTF

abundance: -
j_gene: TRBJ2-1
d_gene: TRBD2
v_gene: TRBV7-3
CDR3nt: TGTGCCAGCAGCTTAAGGGGGGGGTCCAGTGGCTACAATGAGCAGTTCTTC
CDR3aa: CASSLRGGSSGYNEQFF

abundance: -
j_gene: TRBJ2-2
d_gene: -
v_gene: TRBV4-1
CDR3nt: TGCGCCAGCAGCCAGGAGGGGATAAACACCGGGGAGCTGTTTTTT
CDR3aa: CASSQEGINTGELFF

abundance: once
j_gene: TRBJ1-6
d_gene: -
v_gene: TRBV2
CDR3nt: TGTGCCAGCAGGCCTGGGCGAAATTCACCCCTCCACTTT
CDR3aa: CASRPGRNSPLHF

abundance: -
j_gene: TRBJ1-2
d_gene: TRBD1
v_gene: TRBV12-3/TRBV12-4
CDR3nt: TGTGCCAGCAGCCCTGAAGCGGGACAGATATCCTATGGCTACACCTTC
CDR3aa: CASSPEAGQISYGYTF

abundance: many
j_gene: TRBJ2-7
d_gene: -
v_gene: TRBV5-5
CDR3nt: TGTGCCAGCAGCTTGGGGACAGTCTACGAGCAGTACTTC
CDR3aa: CASSLGTVYEQYF

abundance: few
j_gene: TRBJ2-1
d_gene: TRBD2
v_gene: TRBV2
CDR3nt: TGTGCCAGCAGCTCCGGGACTAGCGGGGGGGCCGTCGCTGAGCAGTTCTTC
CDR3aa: CASSSGTSGGAVAEQFF

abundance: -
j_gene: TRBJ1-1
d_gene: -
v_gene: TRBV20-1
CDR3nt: TGCAGTGCTAGCCCGACACCGAACACTGAAGCTTTCTTT
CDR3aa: CSASPTPNTEAFF

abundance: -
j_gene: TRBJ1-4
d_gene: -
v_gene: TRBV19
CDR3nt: TGTGCCAGTAGTATAGTAGGCAGGGCTAATGAAAAACTGTTTTTT
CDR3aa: CASSIVGRANEKLFF

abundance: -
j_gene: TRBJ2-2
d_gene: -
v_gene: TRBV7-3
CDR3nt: TGTGCCAGCAGCCCGGGCGGGGAGCTGTTTTTT
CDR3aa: CASSPGGELFF

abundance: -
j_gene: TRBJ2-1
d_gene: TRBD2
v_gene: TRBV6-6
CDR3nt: TGTGCCAGCAGTTACAGTGCTAGCGGGGGAAGTGAGCAGTTCTTC
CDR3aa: CASSYSASGGSEQFF

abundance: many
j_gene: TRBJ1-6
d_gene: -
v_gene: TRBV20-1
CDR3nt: TGCAGTGCTACCACTGGGGACGATCCATATTTTCCACCCCTCCACTTT
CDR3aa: CSATTGDDPYFPPLHF

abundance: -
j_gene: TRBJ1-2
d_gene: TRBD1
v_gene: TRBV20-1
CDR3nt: TGCAGTGCCTGGGGACAGGGGAACTATGGCTACACCTTC
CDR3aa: CSAWGQGNYGYTF

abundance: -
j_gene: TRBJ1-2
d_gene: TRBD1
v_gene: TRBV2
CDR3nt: TGTGCCAGCACCGAACAGGGGATCATTAACTATGGCTACACCTTC
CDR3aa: CASTEQGIINYGYTF